This T cell receptor (beta chain) was captured by sequencing in a study of STAT5B mutations in CD4+ large granular lymphocyte leukemia. J lost 6 bases, V lost 5 bases, and 7 bases had no gene match. The CDR3 loop spans 14 amino acids. The V gene's germline CDR1 is SNHLY and CDR2 FYNNEI. General study results and limits: TRBV06-family usage was enriched in top patient clones (8/27) versus controls (2/35).

As to this clone: Its antigen is not known.

This was a survey-level run. Measured with immunoSEQ multiplex PCR; TCRdb has only the in-frame clones, and not every one. The sample yields 20,000 to 25,000 clones, about 80% seen once. Material for sequencing was CD4+ T cells from blood buffy coats. The TCR was taken from a human donor in good health. This rearrangement joins TRBV2 to TRBJ2-1, with 7 bases identical to TRBD1. The CDR3 region is CASSLGQWGNEQFF. The CDR3 DNA sequence: TGTGCCAGCAGTTTGGGACAGTGGGGCAATGAGCAGTTCTTC.